This TCR beta chain appears in the sequencing data of a study of blood T cell repertoires in COVID-19. Data came from immunoSEQ multiplex PCR; TCRdb stores just in-frame clones and leaves some out. Of 200,000 to 300,000 clones in the sample, 65% to 90% were seen once. The CDR3 is made up of 14 amino acids. The germline V gene encodes CDR1 SNHLY and CDR2 FYNNEI. V dropped 4 bases and J dropped 6 bases, with 14 bases sitting between them. This clonotype was sampled from a man aged 35-49 years who had recovered from COVID-19. Material for sequencing was peripheral blood. V gene TRBV2 combines with J gene TRBJ2-3; the D gene is possibly TRBD2 (7 bases). The CDR3 sequence is CASSGEGRGDTQYF. CDR3 nucleotide sequence: TGTGCCAGCAGTGGGGAGGGGAGGGGGGATACGCAGTATTTT.